This T cell receptor (beta chain) was sequenced in a study of OX40 agonist ivuxolimab in advanced cancers. Germline loops: CDR1 MNHNS, CDR2 SASEGT. Trimming took 2 bases from V and 5 from J, leaving 15 bases between them. This CDR3 spans 15 amino acids. Assay: immunoSEQ multiplex PCR; the TCRdb copy retains only in-frame clones and omits some. The sample yields more than 80,000 clones, 93% seen once. The sequences come from CD4+ or CD8+ T cells sorted from blood, collected in a trial of the OX40 agonist ivuxolimab. The TCR comes from an adult with an advanced solid tumor such as melanoma, head and neck, liver or kidney cancer. V usage is TRBV6-1 and J usage is TRBJ1-1; D is perhaps TRBD1 (6 bases). DNA of the CDR3: TGTGCCAGCAGTGAATCTTCGGGGGCAGGGACTGAAGCTTTCTTT. Protein product: CASSESSGAGTEAFF.